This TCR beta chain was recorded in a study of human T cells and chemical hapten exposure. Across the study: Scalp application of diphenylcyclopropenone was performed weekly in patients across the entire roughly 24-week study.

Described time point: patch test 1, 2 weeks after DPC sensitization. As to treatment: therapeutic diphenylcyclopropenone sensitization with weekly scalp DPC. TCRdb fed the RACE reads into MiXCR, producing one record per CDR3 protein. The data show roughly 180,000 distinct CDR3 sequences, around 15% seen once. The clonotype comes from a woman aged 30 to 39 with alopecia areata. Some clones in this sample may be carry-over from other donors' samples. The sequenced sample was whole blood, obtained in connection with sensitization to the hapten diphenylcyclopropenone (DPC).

CDR3 residues: CASSPRTGRQVTEAFF. CDR3 bases: TGTGCCAGCAGCCCACGGACAGGGCGGCAGGTCACTGAAGCTTTCTTT. This chain joins TRBV7-9 and TRBJ1-1, with 8 bases matching TRBD1. This CDR3 contains 16 residues. Trimming took 5 bases from V and 4 from J; bases not matched to a gene: 12. Germline V gene lookup returns CDR1 SEHNR and CDR2 FQNEAQ (reference sequence). The full variable domain, its missing parts supplied by reference TRBV7-9 and TRBJ1-1, is DTGVSQNPRHKITKRGQNVTFRCDPISEHNRLYWYRQTLGQGPEFLTYFQNEAQLEKSRLLSDRFSAERPKGSFSTLEIQRTEQGDSAMYLCASSPRTGRQVTEAFFGQGTRLTVV.